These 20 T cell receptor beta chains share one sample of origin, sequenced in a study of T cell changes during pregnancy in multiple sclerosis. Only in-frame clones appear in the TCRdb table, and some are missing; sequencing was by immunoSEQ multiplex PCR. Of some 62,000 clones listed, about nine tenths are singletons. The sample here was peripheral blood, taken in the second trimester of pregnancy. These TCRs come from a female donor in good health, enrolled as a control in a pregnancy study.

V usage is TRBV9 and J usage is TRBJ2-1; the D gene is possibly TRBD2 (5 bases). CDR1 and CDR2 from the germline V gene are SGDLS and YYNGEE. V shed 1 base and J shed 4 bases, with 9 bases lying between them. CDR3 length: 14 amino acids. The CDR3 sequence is CASSVRTGYNEQFF. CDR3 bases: TGTGCCAGCAGCGTACGGACGGGGTACAATGAGCAGTTCTTC.

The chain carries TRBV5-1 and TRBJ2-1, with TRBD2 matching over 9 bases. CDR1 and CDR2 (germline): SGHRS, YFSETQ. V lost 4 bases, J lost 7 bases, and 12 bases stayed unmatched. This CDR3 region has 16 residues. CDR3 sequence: CASSPRAGGLLNEQFF. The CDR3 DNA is TGCGCCAGCAGCCCCCGCGCGGGGGGGCTACTGAATGAGCAGTTCTTC.

The chain's CDR3 is CASSHQPGPYGYTF. The CDR3 DNA sequence: TGTGCCAGCAGCCACCAACCTGGGCCCTATGGCTACACCTTC. The J gene is TRBJ1-2, the V gene TRBV14, with D hard to call. V lost 3 bases and J lost 4, with 12 bases in between. This CDR3 region has 14 residues. The V gene's germline CDR1 is SGHDN and CDR2 FVKESK.

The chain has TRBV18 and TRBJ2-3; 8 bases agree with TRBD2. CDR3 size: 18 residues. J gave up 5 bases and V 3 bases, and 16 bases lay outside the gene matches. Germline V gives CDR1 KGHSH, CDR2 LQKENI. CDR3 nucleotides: TGTGCCAGCTCACCCGGGAAGACTAGCGCAATACCCAGAGATACGCAGTATTTT. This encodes CASSPGKTSAIPRDTQYF.

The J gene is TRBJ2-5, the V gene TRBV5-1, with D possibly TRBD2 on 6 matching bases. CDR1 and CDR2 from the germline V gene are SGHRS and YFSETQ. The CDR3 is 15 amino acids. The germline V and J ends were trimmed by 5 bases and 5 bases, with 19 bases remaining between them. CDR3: CASRLTPGAGETQYF. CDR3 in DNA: TGCGCCAGCAGGCTCACCCCGGGCGCGGGGGAGACCCAGTACTTC.

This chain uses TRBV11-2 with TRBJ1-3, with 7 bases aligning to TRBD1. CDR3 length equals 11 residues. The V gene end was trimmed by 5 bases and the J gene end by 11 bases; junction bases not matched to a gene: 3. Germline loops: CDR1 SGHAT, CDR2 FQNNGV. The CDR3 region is CASSPGGPIYF. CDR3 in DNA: TGTGCCAGCAGCCCAGGGGGACCCATATATTTT.

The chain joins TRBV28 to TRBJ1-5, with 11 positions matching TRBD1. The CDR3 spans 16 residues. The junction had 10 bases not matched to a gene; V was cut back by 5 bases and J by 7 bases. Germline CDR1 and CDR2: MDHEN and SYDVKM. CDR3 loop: CASSRRDRGWNQPQHF. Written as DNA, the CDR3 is TGTGCCAGCAGTCGCAGGGACAGGGGGTGGAACCAGCCCCAGCATTTT.

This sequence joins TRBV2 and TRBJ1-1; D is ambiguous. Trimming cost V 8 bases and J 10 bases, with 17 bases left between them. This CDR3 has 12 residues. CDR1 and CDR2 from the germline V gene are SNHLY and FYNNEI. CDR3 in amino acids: CASQPTPRTAFF. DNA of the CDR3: TGTGCCAGCCAGCCGACTCCGCGTACAGCTTTCTTT. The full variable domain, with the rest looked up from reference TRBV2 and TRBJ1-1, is EPEVTQTPSHQVTQMGQEVILRCVPISNHLYFYWYRQILGQKVEFLVSFYNNEISEKSEIFDDQFSVERPDGSNFTLKIRSTKLEDSAMYFCASQPTPRTAFFGQGTRLTVV.

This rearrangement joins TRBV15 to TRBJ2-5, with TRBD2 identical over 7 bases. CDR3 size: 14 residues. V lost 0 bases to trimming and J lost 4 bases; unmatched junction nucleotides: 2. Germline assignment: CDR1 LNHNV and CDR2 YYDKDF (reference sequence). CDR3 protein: CATSRDGGVETQYF. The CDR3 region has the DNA TGTGCCACCAGCAGAGATGGGGGGGTAGAGACCCAGTACTTC.

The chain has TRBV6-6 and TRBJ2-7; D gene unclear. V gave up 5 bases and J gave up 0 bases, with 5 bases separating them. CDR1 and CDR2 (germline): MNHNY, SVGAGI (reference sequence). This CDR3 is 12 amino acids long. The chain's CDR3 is CASSPYSYEQYF. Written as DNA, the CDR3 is TGTGCCAGCAGTCCCTACTCCTACGAGCAGTACTTC.

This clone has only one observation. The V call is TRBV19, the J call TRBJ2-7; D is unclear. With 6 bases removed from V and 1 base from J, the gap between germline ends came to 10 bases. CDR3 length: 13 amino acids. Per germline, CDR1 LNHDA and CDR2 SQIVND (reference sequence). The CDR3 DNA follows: TGTGCCAGTAGGGCAGGTCCATCCTACGAGCAGTACTTC. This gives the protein CASRAGPSYEQYF.

CDR3 protein: CASSLGPRREGRSYEQYF. The CDR3 region has the DNA TGTGCCAGCAGCTTGGGGCCCCGGAGGGAGGGTAGGTCCTACGAGCAGTACTTC. The chain joins TRBV5-5 to TRBJ2-7; 7 nucleotides agree with TRBD2. The CDR3 has 18 amino acids. J was trimmed by 1 base and V by 0 bases; bases with no gene match: 13. From germline, CDR1 is SGHKS and CDR2 YYEKEE (reference sequence).

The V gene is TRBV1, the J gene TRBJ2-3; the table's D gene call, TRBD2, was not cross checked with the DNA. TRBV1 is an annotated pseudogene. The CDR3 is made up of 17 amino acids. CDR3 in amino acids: CTSSYKRGKYRADTQYF. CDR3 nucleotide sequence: TGCACCAGCAGCTACAAAAGAGGGAAGTATCGGGCAGATACGCAGTATTTT.

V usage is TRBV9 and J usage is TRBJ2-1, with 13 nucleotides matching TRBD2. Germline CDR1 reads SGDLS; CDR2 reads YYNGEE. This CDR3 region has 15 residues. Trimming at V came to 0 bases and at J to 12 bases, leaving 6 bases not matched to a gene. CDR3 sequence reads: CASSVDYRTSGGQFF. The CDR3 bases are TGTGCCAGCAGCGTAGATTATAGGACTAGCGGGGGGCAGTTCTTC. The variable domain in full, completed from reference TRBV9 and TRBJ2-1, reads DSGVTQTPKHLITATGQRVTLRCSPRSGDLSVYWYQQSLDQGLQFLIQYYNGEERAKGNILERFSAQQFPDLHSELNLSSLELGDSALYFCASSVDYRTSGGQFFGPGTRLTVL.

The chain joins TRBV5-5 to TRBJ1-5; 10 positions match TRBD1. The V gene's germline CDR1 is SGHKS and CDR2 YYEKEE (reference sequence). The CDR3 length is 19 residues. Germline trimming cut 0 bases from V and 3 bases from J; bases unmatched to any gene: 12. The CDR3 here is CASSLAPRGQGGLNQPQHF. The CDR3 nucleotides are TGTGCCAGCAGCTTGGCCCCTAGAGGACAGGGGGGACTCAATCAGCCCCAGCATTTT.

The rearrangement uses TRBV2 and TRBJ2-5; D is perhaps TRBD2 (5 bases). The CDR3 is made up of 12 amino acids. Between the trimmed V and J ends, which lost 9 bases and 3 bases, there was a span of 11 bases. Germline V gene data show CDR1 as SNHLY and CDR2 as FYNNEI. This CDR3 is CASSTGEETQYF. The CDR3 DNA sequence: TGTGCCAGTTCAACCGGGGAAGAGACCCAGTACTTC.

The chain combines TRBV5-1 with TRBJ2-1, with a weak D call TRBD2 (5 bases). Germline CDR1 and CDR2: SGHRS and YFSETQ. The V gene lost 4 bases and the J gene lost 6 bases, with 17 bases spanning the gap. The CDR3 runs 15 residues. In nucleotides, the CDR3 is TGCGCCAGCAGCCCGGACTGGACCCCCCCCAATGAGCAGTTCTTC. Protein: CASSPDWTPPNEQFF.

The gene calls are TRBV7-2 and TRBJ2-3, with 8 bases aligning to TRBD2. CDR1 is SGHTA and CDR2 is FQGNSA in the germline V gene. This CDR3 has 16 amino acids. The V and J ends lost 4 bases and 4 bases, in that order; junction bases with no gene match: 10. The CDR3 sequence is CASSSLTGLAPDTQYF. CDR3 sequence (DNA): TGTGCCAGCAGCTCCCTAACAGGACTAGCCCCAGATACGCAGTATTTT.

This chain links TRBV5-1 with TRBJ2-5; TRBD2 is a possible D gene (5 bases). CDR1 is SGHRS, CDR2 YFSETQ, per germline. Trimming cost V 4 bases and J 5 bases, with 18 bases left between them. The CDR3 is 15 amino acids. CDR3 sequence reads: CASSTQRAGLETQYF. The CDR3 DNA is TGCGCCAGCAGCACCCAGAGGGCAGGCCTGGAGACCCAGTACTTC.

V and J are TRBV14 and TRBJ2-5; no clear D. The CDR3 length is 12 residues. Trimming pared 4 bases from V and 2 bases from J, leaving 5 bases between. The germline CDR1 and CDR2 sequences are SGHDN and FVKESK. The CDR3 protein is CASSRLQETQYF. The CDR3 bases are TGTGCCAGCAGCCGCCTACAAGAGACCCAGTACTTC.